The rows below give T cell receptor beta chains drawn from one sample of a study of blood T cells in healthy people across ages. TCRdb re-called the 5' RACE reads through MiXCR, storing one row per CDR3 protein. The profile covers more than 1,000,000 distinct CDR3 sequences, with under 30% appearing a single time and approximately 0.7% taken by the ten largest. The same sample was also used in a study of T cells of mothers and their children.

Sequenced sample: blood. The source is a girl aged 2 to 10 in good health. CDR3s include the opening cysteine and the closing phenylalanine or tryptophan. The D gene is left open where the match is weak. Clone size is not always given. Where it is, it says once, few, many or a class for expanded clones.

clone size: NA; J gene: TRBJ2-7; D gene: TRBD2; V gene: TRBV2; CDR3 DNA: TGTGCCAGCAGTGCGTTCCTAGCGGCCCGAACGGGGGTGCTCAGCTACGAGCAGTACTTC; CDR3 protein: CASSAFLAARTGVLSYEQYF
clone size: few; J gene: TRBJ2-3; D gene: NA; V gene: TRBV20-1; CDR3 DNA: TGCAGTGCCCATCCCAGCGGGTACAGCACAGATACGCAGTATTTT; CDR3 protein: CSAHPSGYSTDTQYF
clone size: NA; J gene: TRBJ1-1; D gene: NA; V gene: TRBV4-1; CDR3 DNA: TGCGCCAGCAGCCAGGACGGAAATGAAGCTTTCTTT; CDR3 protein: CASSQDGNEAFF
clone size: few; J gene: TRBJ1-6; D gene: TRBD1; V gene: TRBV29-1; CDR3 DNA: TGCAGCGCGCGGACAGGGGGCAATTCACCCCTCCACTTT; CDR3 protein: CSARTGGNSPLHF
clone size: NA; J gene: TRBJ2-7; D gene: TRBD1; V gene: TRBV6-6; CDR3 DNA: TGTGCCGCCGGACAGGGGGCGTACGAGCAGTACTTC; CDR3 protein: CAAGQGAYEQYF
clone size: few; J gene: TRBJ2-5; D gene: TRBD2; V gene: TRBV29-1; CDR3 DNA: TGCAGCCCGGGGGGTGGGTTAGAGACCCAGTACTTC; CDR3 protein: CSPGGGLETQYF
clone size: NA; J gene: TRBJ2-1; D gene: NA; V gene: TRBV10-3; CDR3 DNA: TGTGCCATCAGTGAGCGACTAGAAAATGAGCAGTTCTTC; CDR3 protein: CAISERLENEQFF
clone size: NA; J gene: TRBJ2-1; D gene: NA; V gene: TRBV29-1; CDR3 DNA: TGCAGCGTTCGGGGGGCAGGGGATGAGCAGTTCTTC; CDR3 protein: CSVRGAGDEQFF
clone size: few; J gene: TRBJ2-4; D gene: NA; V gene: TRBV5-1; CDR3 DNA: TGCGCCAGCAGTTTAGGGGTTACGAGGTACTTC; CDR3 protein: CASSLGVTRYF
clone size: NA; J gene: TRBJ2-4; D gene: NA; V gene: TRBV13; CDR3 DNA: TGTGCCAGCAGCTTGACCCCCGGGACAATCAAAAACATTCAGTACTTC; CDR3 protein: CASSLTPGTIKNIQYF
clone size: few; J gene: TRBJ1-1; D gene: NA; V gene: TRBV25-1; CDR3 DNA: TGTGCCAGCCTCGCCTACCCCGAGGATAACACTGAAGCTTTCTTT; CDR3 protein: CASLAYPEDNTEAFF
clone size: few; J gene: TRBJ1-1; D gene: NA; V gene: TRBV20-1; CDR3 DNA: TGCAGTGCTCCCGCCCCGACAGGCCTTGATGGCACTGAAGCTTTCTTT; CDR3 protein: CSAPAPTGLDGTEAFF
clone size: few; J gene: TRBJ2-3; D gene: NA; V gene: TRBV7-2; CDR3 DNA: TGTGCCAGCAGCTTAGGGCCAACCCCCTCTAGCACAGATACGCAGTATTTT; CDR3 protein: CASSLGPTPSSTDTQYF
clone size: NA; J gene: TRBJ2-7; D gene: NA; V gene: TRBV7-3; CDR3 DNA: TGTGCCAGCAGCTCAGGGGACTGGGCCTACGAGCAGTACTTC; CDR3 protein: CASSSGDWAYEQYF
clone size: few; J gene: TRBJ1-1; D gene: NA; V gene: TRBV3-1; CDR3 DNA: TGTGCCAGCAGCCCAGGGGTGCTAACGGAAGCTTTCTTT; CDR3 protein: CASSPGVLTEAFF
clone size: NA; J gene: TRBJ2-7; D gene: NA; V gene: TRBV20-1; CDR3 DNA: TGCAGTGCTGACAAATTATCCCACGAGCAGTACTTC; CDR3 protein: CSADKLSHEQYF
clone size: NA; J gene: TRBJ1-4; D gene: TRBD1; V gene: TRBV12-3/TRBV12-4; CDR3 DNA: TGTGCCAGCATCCGAAGACAGGGGGCTAATGAAAAACTGTTTTTT; CDR3 protein: CASIRRQGANEKLFF
clone size: few; J gene: TRBJ2-1; D gene: TRBD2; V gene: TRBV27; CDR3 DNA: TGTGCCAGCGGAGGGCCTACACTAGCGGGAGGTAGGAATGAGCAGTTCTTC; CDR3 protein: CASGGPTLAGGRNEQFF
clone size: NA; J gene: TRBJ2-7; D gene: NA; V gene: TRBV6-6; CDR3 DNA: TGTGCCAGTGCTCCGGGACTCTCCTACGAGCAGTACTTC; CDR3 protein: CASAPGLSYEQYF
clone size: few; J gene: TRBJ1-2; D gene: NA; V gene: TRBV5-4; CDR3 DNA: TGTGCCGGCAGCTTGGCCGGCGGCAATCTGGGCTACACCTTC; CDR3 protein: CAGSLAGGNLGYTF
clone size: NA; J gene: TRBJ2-7; D gene: NA; V gene: TRBV7-3; CDR3 DNA: TGTGCCAGCAGCTTAAGAGGGGGGCTTGAAGAGCAGTACTTC; CDR3 protein: CASSLRGGLEEQYF
clone size: NA; J gene: TRBJ1-5; D gene: NA; V gene: TRBV12-3/TRBV12-4; CDR3 DNA: TGTGCCAGCAGTGATAGGGGGTTTAGCAATCAGCCCCAGCATTTT; CDR3 protein: CASSDRGFSNQPQHF
clone size: NA; J gene: TRBJ1-1; D gene: NA; V gene: TRBV2; CDR3 DNA: TGTGCCAGCAGTGATCGACAGGTATTTAACACTGAAGCTTTCTTT; CDR3 protein: CASSDRQVFNTEAFF
clone size: NA; J gene: TRBJ2-5; D gene: NA; V gene: TRBV5-1; CDR3 DNA: TGCGCCAGCAGCTTGGCACAGCAAGAGACCCAGTACTTC; CDR3 protein: CASSLAQQETQYF
clone size: few; J gene: TRBJ2-1; D gene: NA; V gene: TRBV29-1; CDR3 DNA: TGCAGCGTTGAAAAGGGGGACTTTCACAATGAGCAGTTCTTC; CDR3 protein: CSVEKGDFHNEQFF
clone size: NA; J gene: TRBJ1-6; D gene: TRBD1; V gene: TRBV19; CDR3 DNA: TGTGCCAGTAGTACCCAGGGGGATTCACCCCTCCACTTT; CDR3 protein: CASSTQGDSPLHF
clone size: few; J gene: TRBJ2-2; D gene: NA; V gene: TRBV28; CDR3 DNA: TGTGCCAGCAAGCTAAGACAGTACACCGGGGAGCTGTTTTTT; CDR3 protein: CASKLRQYTGELFF
clone size: NA; J gene: TRBJ2-7; D gene: NA; V gene: TRBV14; CDR3 DNA: TGTGCCAGCAGCCAAGAGGTCGGCGGAGGCCCCTACGAGCAGTACTTC; CDR3 protein: CASSQEVGGGPYEQYF
clone size: NA; J gene: TRBJ2-5; D gene: NA; V gene: TRBV6-5; CDR3 DNA: TGTGCCAGCAGTAACCTTCGGGACACCCAAGAGACCCAGTACTTC; CDR3 protein: CASSNLRDTQETQYF
clone size: few; J gene: TRBJ1-1; D gene: NA; V gene: TRBV29-1; CDR3 DNA: TGCAGCGTTTCGGCTGAATTGCCGAACACTGAAGCTTTCTTT; CDR3 protein: CSVSAELPNTEAFF
clone size: NA; J gene: TRBJ2-5; D gene: NA; V gene: TRBV5-1; CDR3 DNA: TGCGCCAGCAGCACAGGAGGGTCAGGGGAGACCCAGTACTTC; CDR3 protein: CASSTGGSGETQYF
clone size: few; J gene: TRBJ2-1; D gene: NA; V gene: TRBV29-1; CDR3 DNA: TGCAGCGGTCGCGAGAATGAGCAGTTCTTC; CDR3 protein: CSGRENEQFF
clone size: NA; J gene: TRBJ2-3; D gene: NA; V gene: TRBV7-6; CDR3 DNA: TGCGCCAGCAGCGCCCTCGGAGTCGCAGATACGCAGTATTTT; CDR3 protein: CASSALGVADTQYF
clone size: NA; J gene: TRBJ2-7; D gene: NA; V gene: TRBV10-3; CDR3 DNA: TGTGCCTCCAACCTAAAGGGACGGGACACTCCCTACGAGCAGTACTTC; CDR3 protein: CASNLKGRDTPYEQYF
clone size: NA; J gene: TRBJ2-5; D gene: TRBD1; V gene: TRBV29-1; CDR3 DNA: TGCAGCGCCCGGACAGGGAAAGAGACCCAGTACTTC; CDR3 protein: CSARTGKETQYF
clone size: NA; J gene: TRBJ2-1; D gene: TRBD1; V gene: TRBV7-7; CDR3 DNA: TGTGCTAGCAGCTTAGGGGGCCAGTCGGCAAAGCAGTTCTTC; CDR3 protein: CASSLGGQSAKQFF
clone size: few; J gene: TRBJ2-7; D gene: NA; V gene: TRBV20-1; CDR3 DNA: TGCAGTGCGTCTCAGGGGCCCTCCTACGAGCAGTACTTC; CDR3 protein: CSASQGPSYEQYF
clone size: few; J gene: TRBJ2-3; D gene: NA; V gene: TRBV2; CDR3 DNA: TGTGCCAGCACTCGGATCAAGTCTACAGATACGCAGTATTTT; CDR3 protein: CASTRIKSTDTQYF
clone size: few; J gene: TRBJ1-5; D gene: NA; V gene: TRBV24-1; CDR3 DNA: TGTGCCACCAGTGAAGCGGGTTGGGGCACGAATCAGCCCCAGCATTTT; CDR3 protein: CATSEAGWGTNQPQHF
clone size: NA; J gene: TRBJ2-7; D gene: NA; V gene: TRBV12-3/TRBV12-4; CDR3 DNA: TGTGCCAGCAGTTTATGGCTAGCAGACTACGAGCAGTACTTC; CDR3 protein: CASSLWLADYEQYF
clone size: NA; J gene: TRBJ1-6; D gene: NA; V gene: TRBV27; CDR3 DNA: TGTGCCAGCCAATTTCTCTTCCGGGACAAAAATTCACCCCTCCACTTT; CDR3 protein: CASQFLFRDKNSPLHF
clone size: few; J gene: TRBJ1-2; D gene: NA; V gene: TRBV6-5; CDR3 DNA: TGTGCCAGCATCGATGGCTACACCTTC; CDR3 protein: CASIDGYTF
clone size: NA; J gene: TRBJ1-1; D gene: TRBD1; V gene: TRBV7-9; CDR3 DNA: TGTGCCAGCAGCTTAGACGCTCGGGACAGGGGGCTCTCTGAAGCTTTCTTT; CDR3 protein: CASSLDARDRGLSEAFF
clone size: many; J gene: TRBJ1-1; D gene: TRBD1; V gene: TRBV29-1; CDR3 DNA: TGCAGCGTGCGGACAGGGGGCAGCGGTGAAGCTTTCTTT; CDR3 protein: CSVRTGGSGEAFF
clone size: few; J gene: TRBJ2-4; D gene: NA; V gene: TRBV20-1; CDR3 DNA: TGCAGTGCTAGAGATTCCAATCCAAAAAACATTCAGTACTTC; CDR3 protein: CSARDSNPKNIQYF
clone size: NA; J gene: TRBJ1-4; D gene: NA; V gene: TRBV6-6; CDR3 DNA: TGTGCCAGCAACGGGCAGGGGGAAAAACTGTTTTTT; CDR3 protein: CASNGQGEKLFF
clone size: NA; J gene: TRBJ2-7; D gene: NA; V gene: TRBV6-1; CDR3 DNA: TGCGCCAGCAGTGAAACCCCCAACGAGCAGTACTTC; CDR3 protein: CASSETPNEQYF
clone size: NA; J gene: TRBJ1-2; D gene: NA; V gene: TRBV6-5; CDR3 DNA: TGTGCCAGCAGTTACTCGATAAGGGGGGGCGGTGGCTACACCTTC; CDR3 protein: CASSYSIRGGGGYTF
clone size: few; J gene: TRBJ1-4; D gene: NA; V gene: TRBV7-8; CDR3 DNA: TGTGCCAGCAGCTTAGAGCCGTCAACTAATGAAAAACTGTTTTTT; CDR3 protein: CASSLEPSTNEKLFF
clone size: few; J gene: TRBJ2-7; D gene: NA; V gene: TRBV7-2; CDR3 DNA: TGTGCCAGCAGCCTTAATAGTGGGGACTCCTACGAGCAGTACTTC; CDR3 protein: CASSLNSGDSYEQYF
clone size: few; J gene: TRBJ2-7; D gene: NA; V gene: TRBV20-1; CDR3 DNA: TGCAGTGCTAGTTACGGGGGCTACGAGCAGTACTTC; CDR3 protein: CSASYGGYEQYF
clone size: NA; J gene: TRBJ2-1; D gene: NA; V gene: TRBV12-5; CDR3 DNA: TGTGCTAGTGGTCCAGATAGCTCCTACAATGAGCAGTTCTTC; CDR3 protein: CASGPDSSYNEQFF